Listed below are T cell receptor beta chains from one sample, sequenced in a study of shared clonotypes between healthy human individuals. Sequencing was performed with immunoSEQ multiplex PCR; in TCRdb, only in-frame clones are kept and a portion is missing. Seen here are some 1,900,000 clones, around 96% observed once, and the top ten hold under 1.5%. The sequencing input was naive CD8+ T cells sorted from blood. These receptors all stem from a man younger than 35 in good health. Both conserved end residues are part of each CDR3. The order of the fields is D gene, clone size, V gene, J gene, CDR3 DNA, CDR3 protein. A D gene is named only where the DNA matches it firmly. Clone size appears in some rows only: once, few, many, or a class for an expanded clone.

D gene: TRBD1; clone size: .; V gene: TRBV19; J gene: TRBJ1-2; CDR3 DNA: TGTGCCAGTAGTATAGATGGAGGGACAGGCTATGGCTACACCTTC; CDR3 protein: CASSIDGGTGYGYTF
D gene: .; clone size: .; V gene: TRBV6-6; J gene: TRBJ2-7; CDR3 DNA: TGTGCCAGCAGTTACGGCCTTTCCGGGACCGAGCAGTACTTC; CDR3 protein: CASSYGLSGTEQYF
D gene: TRBD1; clone size: .; V gene: TRBV6-5; J gene: TRBJ1-1; CDR3 DNA: TGTGCCAGCAGTACCGACAGGGAAATGAACACTGAAGCTTTCTTT; CDR3 protein: CASSTDREMNTEAFF
D gene: .; clone size: .; V gene: TRBV4-3; J gene: TRBJ1-2; CDR3 DNA: TGCGCCAGCAGCCAAGATCGGGGTCTCTATGGCTACACCTTC; CDR3 protein: CASSQDRGLYGYTF
D gene: TRBD2; clone size: .; V gene: TRBV5-6; J gene: TRBJ2-7; CDR3 DNA: TGTGCCAGCAGCTATGACCTAGCGGGGGGGCTAAGGTCCTACGAGCAGTACTTC; CDR3 protein: CASSYDLAGGLRSYEQYF
D gene: .; clone size: .; V gene: TRBV6-1; J gene: TRBJ2-4; CDR3 DNA: TGTGCCAGCAGTGGTAAGGACGGCAAAAACATTCAGTACTTC; CDR3 protein: CASSGKDGKNIQYF
D gene: .; clone size: .; V gene: TRBV5-1; J gene: TRBJ2-3; CDR3 DNA: TGCGCCAGCACCGCCGGGACACTTAGCACAGATACGCAGTATTTT; CDR3 protein: CASTAGTLSTDTQYF
D gene: .; clone size: .; V gene: TRBV21-1; J gene: TRBJ1-2; CDR3 DNA: TGTGCCAGCAGCAAGGGGATCTCAGGTGATAACTATGGCTACACCTTC; CDR3 protein: CASSKGISGDNYGYTF
D gene: .; clone size: .; V gene: TRBV9; J gene: TRBJ2-1; CDR3 DNA: TGTGCCAGCAGCGTATACGGAGGGGGTGACAATGAGCAGTTCTTC; CDR3 protein: CASSVYGGGDNEQFF
D gene: .; clone size: .; V gene: TRBV21-1; J gene: TRBJ2-5; CDR3 DNA: TGTGCCAGCAGCAAAGTCCGGGACAGAGCCCGGGAGACCCAGTACTTC; CDR3 protein: CASSKVRDRARETQYF
D gene: .; clone size: .; V gene: TRBV6-5; J gene: TRBJ2-3; CDR3 DNA: TGTGCCAGCAGTCCGGAGGGGGTGGCGGCAGATACGCAGTATTTT; CDR3 protein: CASSPEGVAADTQYF
D gene: TRBD2; clone size: .; V gene: TRBV7-2; J gene: TRBJ2-5; CDR3 DNA: TGTGCCAGCAGCTTCCACCTAGCGGGGGGGCGAGGGCAAGAGACCCAGTACTTC; CDR3 protein: CASSFHLAGGRGQETQYF
D gene: .; clone size: .; V gene: TRBV28; J gene: TRBJ2-7; CDR3 DNA: TGTGCCAGCAGTTTATGGTCCCTTCCCGAGCAGTACTTC; CDR3 protein: CASSLWSLPEQYF
D gene: .; clone size: .; V gene: TRBV7-8; J gene: TRBJ1-2; CDR3 DNA: TGTGCCAGCAGCTTAGACCGCGTGGGCAGCTACTATGGCTACACCTTC; CDR3 protein: CASSLDRVGSYYGYTF
D gene: .; clone size: .; V gene: TRBV5-6; J gene: TRBJ2-1; CDR3 DNA: TGTGCCAGCAGCTTGGCTCGGGAGTTGGAGCAGTTCTTC; CDR3 protein: CASSLARELEQFF
D gene: .; clone size: .; V gene: TRBV7-6; J gene: TRBJ1-6; CDR3 DNA: TGTGCCTCTCGGGGGCGGGGAGATTCACCCCTCCACTTT; CDR3 protein: CASRGRGDSPLHF
D gene: .; clone size: .; V gene: TRBV11-3; J gene: TRBJ2-1; CDR3 DNA: TGTGCCAGCAGCTTAGGTGGGTCTGAGCAGTTCTTC; CDR3 protein: CASSLGGSEQFF
D gene: .; clone size: .; V gene: TRBV19; J gene: TRBJ2-1; CDR3 DNA: TGTGCCAGTAGTATAAGCTCAGGTTACAATGAGCAGTTCTTC; CDR3 protein: CASSISSGYNEQFF
D gene: .; clone size: .; V gene: TRBV4-1; J gene: TRBJ2-7; CDR3 DNA: TGCGCCAGCAGCCAAGATTGGGAGGACGGGGAGCAGTACTTC; CDR3 protein: CASSQDWEDGEQYF
D gene: .; clone size: once; V gene: TRBV27; J gene: TRBJ2-5; CDR3 DNA: TGTGCCAGCAGATCCCGAGAGACCCAGTACTTC; CDR3 protein: CASRSRETQYF
D gene: TRBD2; clone size: once; V gene: TRBV5-8; J gene: TRBJ2-1; CDR3 DNA: TGTGCCAGCAGCTTGACTAGCGGGGGGACCTACAATGAGCAGTTCTTC; CDR3 protein: CASSLTSGGTYNEQFF
D gene: TRBD2; clone size: .; V gene: TRBV27; J gene: TRBJ2-1; CDR3 DNA: TGTGCCAGCAGGCGCGGGGGGGACAATGAGCAGTTCTTC; CDR3 protein: CASRRGGDNEQFF
D gene: .; clone size: .; V gene: TRBV19; J gene: TRBJ2-2; CDR3 DNA: TGTGCCAGTAGTATAGTGCCCGGGGAGCTGTTTTTT; CDR3 protein: CASSIVPGELFF
D gene: TRBD1; clone size: .; V gene: TRBV7-9; J gene: TRBJ2-2; CDR3 DNA: TGTGCCAGCAGCCACGGGACAGGGTTAATCCCCGGGGAGCTGTTTTTT; CDR3 protein: CASSHGTGLIPGELFF
D gene: .; clone size: .; V gene: TRBV19; J gene: TRBJ1-1; CDR3 DNA: TGTGCCAGTAGCAGGGGAGACACTGAAGCTTTCTTT; CDR3 protein: CASSRGDTEAFF
D gene: TRBD2; clone size: once; V gene: TRBV7-6; J gene: TRBJ2-2; CDR3 DNA: TGTGCCAGCAGCTCCGGGACTAGCGGGACCGGGGAGCTGTTTTTT; CDR3 protein: CASSSGTSGTGELFF
D gene: .; clone size: .; V gene: TRBV2; J gene: TRBJ2-3; CDR3 DNA: TGTGCCAGCAGTGAGGACTCCGAAGCTTTT; CDR3 protein: CASSEDSEAF
D gene: TRBD2; clone size: .; V gene: TRBV4-3; J gene: TRBJ2-1; CDR3 DNA: TGCGCCAGCAGCCAAGATCCAGCGGGAGGCTACAATGAGCAGTTCTTC; CDR3 protein: CASSQDPAGGYNEQFF
D gene: .; clone size: .; V gene: TRBV15; J gene: TRBJ1-2; CDR3 DNA: TGTGCCACCAGCAGCGGCACCCAGGGTTCCTATGGCTACACCTTC; CDR3 protein: CATSSGTQGSYGYTF
D gene: .; clone size: .; V gene: TRBV2; J gene: TRBJ1-4; CDR3 DNA: TGTGCCACCCAGAATGAAAAACTGTTTTTT; CDR3 protein: CATQNEKLFF
D gene: .; clone size: .; V gene: TRBV7-9; J gene: TRBJ2-5; CDR3 DNA: TGTGCCAGCAGCTTAGATGGGCCCGTCCAAGAGACCCAGTACTTC; CDR3 protein: CASSLDGPVQETQYF
D gene: TRBD1; clone size: .; V gene: TRBV7-9; J gene: TRBJ1-4; CDR3 DNA: TGTGCCAGCAGCTTATTTGGACAGGGGAAGATTCGGGAAAAACTGTTTTTT; CDR3 protein: CASSLFGQGKIREKLFF
D gene: .; clone size: once; V gene: TRBV28; J gene: TRBJ2-7; CDR3 DNA: TGTGCCAGCAGTTTAGCCAGGAGTTCCTACGAGCAGTACTTC; CDR3 protein: CASSLARSSYEQYF
D gene: .; clone size: .; V gene: TRBV4-3; J gene: TRBJ2-5; CDR3 DNA: TGCGCCAGCAGCCAAGATGCCCCCCGAACAGCAGGGGAGACCCAGTACTTC; CDR3 protein: CASSQDAPRTAGETQYF
D gene: TRBD2; clone size: .; V gene: TRBV7-7; J gene: TRBJ2-1; CDR3 DNA: TGTGCTAGCAGCTTAGGACTAGCGGGAGGTACTCTTGATAATGAGCAGTTCTTC; CDR3 protein: CASSLGLAGGTLDNEQFF
D gene: .; clone size: once; V gene: TRBV19; J gene: TRBJ2-1; CDR3 DNA: TGTGCCAGTAACCCATCGGGATCCTACAATGAGCAGTTCTTC; CDR3 protein: CASNPSGSYNEQFF
D gene: .; clone size: .; V gene: TRBV4-1; J gene: TRBJ1-1; CDR3 DNA: TGCGCCAGCAGCCAAGTCCGGCCCCCGAACACTGAAGCTTTCTTT; CDR3 protein: CASSQVRPPNTEAFF
D gene: .; clone size: .; V gene: TRBV28; J gene: TRBJ1-5; CDR3 DNA: TGTGCCAGCAGCGGAACAGGGTTTCAGCCCCAGCATTTT; CDR3 protein: CASSGTGFQPQHF
D gene: .; clone size: .; V gene: TRBV7-8; J gene: TRBJ2-3; CDR3 DNA: TGTGCCAGCAGCTTCCAAAGTGGCCGCACAGATACGCAGTATTTT; CDR3 protein: CASSFQSGRTDTQYF
D gene: TRBD1; clone size: .; V gene: TRBV5-1; J gene: TRBJ1-3; CDR3 DNA: TGCGCCAGCAGCACAGGGACAGGGTCGGTTGGAAACACCATATATTTT; CDR3 protein: CASSTGTGSVGNTIYF
D gene: TRBD1; clone size: .; V gene: TRBV29-1; J gene: TRBJ1-1; CDR3 DNA: TGCAGCGTTGAAGATTTAGACAGGGACACTGAAGCTTTCTTT; CDR3 protein: CSVEDLDRDTEAFF
D gene: .; clone size: .; V gene: TRBV6-1; J gene: TRBJ1-2; CDR3 DNA: TGTGCCAGCAGTGGATGGGAGGGGAACTATGGCTACACCTTC; CDR3 protein: CASSGWEGNYGYTF
D gene: .; clone size: .; V gene: TRBV27; J gene: TRBJ2-5; CDR3 DNA: TGTGCCAGCAGTTTCTACCCACCGGGCTCACAAGAGACCCAGTACTTC; CDR3 protein: CASSFYPPGSQETQYF
D gene: .; clone size: .; V gene: TRBV28; J gene: TRBJ2-2; CDR3 DNA: TGTGCCAGCAGTTTCGGGGCCGTGAACACCGGGGAGCTGTTTTTT; CDR3 protein: CASSFGAVNTGELFF
D gene: TRBD1; clone size: .; V gene: TRBV7-2; J gene: TRBJ1-3; CDR3 DNA: TGTGCCAGCAGCTTCGACAGGGGGCATGGAAACACCATATATTTT; CDR3 protein: CASSFDRGHGNTIYF
D gene: .; clone size: .; V gene: TRBV5-1; J gene: TRBJ2-7; CDR3 DNA: TGCGCCAGCAGCTTGCTTGGAGGCTCCTACGAGCAGTACTTC; CDR3 protein: CASSLLGGSYEQYF
D gene: .; clone size: .; V gene: TRBV27; J gene: TRBJ2-1; CDR3 DNA: TGTGCCAGCAGTCTTTCGGACTACAATGAGCAGTTCTTC; CDR3 protein: CASSLSDYNEQFF
D gene: .; clone size: .; V gene: TRBV28; J gene: TRBJ2-2; CDR3 DNA: TGTGCCAGCAGTTGGGGACAAACGAACACCGGGGAGCTGTTTTTT; CDR3 protein: CASSWGQTNTGELFF
D gene: .; clone size: .; V gene: TRBV6-1; J gene: TRBJ1-2; CDR3 DNA: TGTGCCAGCAGCCCGGACATAATAATTGATGGCTACACCTTC; CDR3 protein: CASSPDIIIDGYTF
D gene: TRBD2; clone size: .; V gene: TRBV7-3; J gene: TRBJ2-1; CDR3 DNA: TGTGCCAGCAGCACTATTAGCGGGGGGCCTTACAATGAGCAGTTCTTC; CDR3 protein: CASSTISGGPYNEQFF
D gene: .; clone size: .; V gene: TRBV6-5; J gene: TRBJ1-3; CDR3 DNA: TGTGCCAGCTCAGGGTATACTGGAAACACCATATATTTT; CDR3 protein: CASSGYTGNTIYF
D gene: .; clone size: .; V gene: TRBV4-1; J gene: TRBJ1-1; CDR3 DNA: TGCGCCAGCAGCCCGATAGGGCCCCGCACTGAAGCTTTCTTT; CDR3 protein: CASSPIGPRTEAFF
D gene: .; clone size: .; V gene: TRBV5-6; J gene: TRBJ1-1; CDR3 DNA: TGTGCCAGCAGCTTTGGGGGAGCCCGGTGGGGTGAAGCTTTCTTT; CDR3 protein: CASSFGGARWGEAFF
D gene: .; clone size: .; V gene: TRBV30; J gene: TRBJ2-5; CDR3 DNA: TGTGCCTGGACTTTAGGGGCCTCTAATCAAGAGACCCAGTACTTC; CDR3 protein: CAWTLGASNQETQYF
D gene: .; clone size: once; V gene: TRBV15; J gene: TRBJ1-5; CDR3 DNA: TGTGCCACCAGCATCGGTTTTGGGGGAGGACAGCCCCAGCATTTT; CDR3 protein: CATSIGFGGGQPQHF
D gene: .; clone size: .; V gene: TRBV5-6; J gene: TRBJ2-1; CDR3 DNA: TGTGCCAGCAGCCCTCAGGGGTTTGGTGAGCAGTTCTTC; CDR3 protein: CASSPQGFGEQFF
D gene: .; clone size: .; V gene: TRBV13; J gene: TRBJ1-1; CDR3 DNA: TGTGCCAGCAGCCCTAGATGGGAGAACACTGAAGCTTTCTTT; CDR3 protein: CASSPRWENTEAFF
D gene: TRBD1; clone size: .; V gene: TRBV10-1; J gene: TRBJ1-4; CDR3 DNA: TGCGCCAGCAGTCCCGGGACAGGGGGCTGGACTAATGAAAAACTGTTTTTT; CDR3 protein: CASSPGTGGWTNEKLFF
D gene: .; clone size: once; V gene: TRBV7-6; J gene: TRBJ1-1; CDR3 DNA: TGTGCCAGCAGCTTAGCCTCCGGGACTCCACCTAGGACTGAAGCTTTCTTT; CDR3 protein: CASSLASGTPPRTEAFF
D gene: .; clone size: .; V gene: TRBV9; J gene: TRBJ2-3; CDR3 DNA: TGTGCCAGCAGCGTAAGTACAGATACGCAGTATTTT; CDR3 protein: CASSVSTDTQYF